The 18 T cell receptor beta chains presented below share a single source sample, sequenced in a study listed by TCRdb under 2016. The library was built by means of RT-PCR. This sample was sequenced with an Illumina MiSeq. Starting from the raw public reads, TCRdb applied fastp trimming at Q25, assembled clones with MiXCR and retained in-frame beta chains. When rows share a CDR3 protein, they turn into one entry using the most common DNA and genes. The sample table shows about 680,000 distinct CDR3 sequences, and over 12% are seen once. The ten top clones hold about 3.6% of the sample. The sequencing input was memory CD4+ T cells from blood. The receptor set was obtained from a female donor in good health, serving as a healthy control.

The V call is TRBV28, the J call TRBJ2-1; D possibly corresponds to TRBD1 (6 bases). The CDR3 totals 14 residues. Deletions cut 5 bases from V and 7 bases from J, with 15 bases between. Germline CDR1 MDHEN, CDR2 SYDVKM. The CDR3 loop reads CASSRLGASNEQFF. In DNA form, the CDR3 reads TGTGCCAGCAGTCGTCTGGGGGCATCGAATGAGCAGTTCTTC. The full variable domain, its missing parts supplied by reference TRBV28 and TRBJ2-1, is DVKVTQSSRYLVKRTGEKVFLECVQDMDHENMFWYRQDPGLGLRLIYFSYDVKMKEKGDIPEGYSVSREKKERFSLILESASTNQTSMYLCASSRLGASNEQFFGPGTRLTVL.

The chain recombines TRBV4-3 with TRBJ1-4; D unresolved. CDR3 size: 13 residues. V lost 0 bases and J lost 8, with 7 bases in between. From germline, CDR1 is LGHNA and CDR2 YSLEER. The CDR3 DNA follows: TGCGCCAGCAGCCAAGAATCCACAGAAAAACTGTTTTTT. Its protein is CASSQESTEKLFF.

In its sample, this clonotype was seen many times. The gene calls are TRBV6-5 and TRBJ2-7; TRBD1 matches 9 bases. The V segment lost 6 bases and the J segment 3 bases; nucleotides outside the gene matches: 9. The CDR3 contains 15 residues. From germline, CDR1 is MNHEY and CDR2 SVGAGI. This chain's CDR3 is CASRPLQGAFYEQYF. CDR3 in DNA: TGTGCCAGCAGGCCTTTACAGGGGGCCTTCTACGAGCAGTACTTC.

This clonotype was observed a handful of times. The chain carries TRBV20-1 and TRBJ1-4; the D gene is possibly TRBD1 (5 bases). Per germline, CDR1 DFQATT and CDR2 SNEGSKA (reference sequence). The ends were cut back, 6 bases at V and 8 bases at J, with 16 bases in the middle. CDR3 length equals 13 residues. CDR3 in amino acids: CSAGGRGEEKLFF. DNA for the CDR3: TGCAGTGCCGGCGGACGGGGGGAGGAAAAACTGTTTTTT.

This clonotype came up a few times. The chain links TRBV5-1 to TRBJ2-3, with 8 bases matching TRBD2. Trimming cost V 4 bases and J 8 bases; bases outside gene matches: 12. The CDR3 spans 15 residues. Germline V gives CDR1 SGHRS, CDR2 YFSETQ. DNA of the CDR3: TGCGCCAGCAGCCCCACTAGCGGTACGAGTTTTACGCAGTATTTT. This encodes CASSPTSGTSFTQYF.

The chain is built from TRBV5-1 and TRBJ1-1, with a tentative D call TRBD1 (6 bases). The CDR3 sequence is 16 residues long. Germline CDR1 and CDR2: SGHRS and YFSETQ. The germline V and J ends were trimmed by 1 base and 1 base, with 14 bases remaining between them. The CDR3 DNA follows: TGCGCCAGCAGCTTGCCCTTAACAGGGACGAACACTGAAGCTTTCTTT. Amino acids: CASSLPLTGTNTEAFF.

This clonotype was counted once. The rearrangement joins TRBV2 to TRBJ1-1; possibly TRBD1 for D (6 bases). The CDR3 has 13 amino acids. CDR1 is SNHLY and CDR2 is FYNNEI in the germline V gene. The V gene lost 2 bases and the J gene lost 4 bases, with 8 bases spanning the gap. CDR3 sequence: CASSEQGFTEAFF. In DNA, the CDR3 is TGTGCCAGCAGTGAACAGGGGTTCACTGAAGCTTTCTTT.

V and J are TRBV6-2 or TRBV6-3 and TRBJ1-5; D may be TRBD1 (6 bases). CDR1 and CDR2 (germline): MNHEY, SVGEGT. The V gene lost 6 bases and the J gene lost 5 bases, with 17 bases spanning the gap. The CDR3 is 15 residues long. The chain's CDR3 is CASSQDRPGDQPQHF. CDR3 DNA: TGTGCCAGCAGCCAAGACAGGCCGGGGGATCAGCCCCAGCATTTT.

In its sample, this clonotype was seen a few times. This chain connects TRBV7-9 to TRBJ2-3, with 8 positions matching TRBD2. This CDR3 spans 15 amino acids. CDR1 is SEHNR and CDR2 is FQNEAQ in the germline V gene (reference sequence). The ends lost 6 bases at V and 0 bases at J; junction bases unmatched: 5. The CDR3 nucleotides read TGTGCCAGCAGTTATAGCGGGATCAGCACAGATACGCAGTATTTT. Amino acid sequence: CASSYSGISTDTQYF.

This clonotype was recorded many times. V and J are TRBV4-3 and TRBJ2-2, with 9 nucleotides matching TRBD2. CDR1 LGHNA and CDR2 YSLEER come from the germline V gene. V lost 1 base, J lost 7 bases, and 7 bases stayed unmatched. The CDR3 sequence is 16 residues long. This CDR3 is CASSQGSGLAGGELFF. Written as DNA, the CDR3 is TGCGCCAGCAGCCAAGGATCGGGACTAGCTGGCGGGGAGCTGTTTTTT.

This chain's CDR3 is CASSQYQGDLATIYF. CDR3 DNA: TGTGCCAGCAGCCAATACCAGGGGGACCTGGCCACCATATATTTT. The chain uses TRBV11-2 and TRBJ1-3; TRBD1 matches 7 bases. This CDR3 has 15 residues. V lost 5 bases, J lost 9 bases, and 13 bases stayed unmatched. Germline V gene sequence: CDR1 SGHAT, CDR2 FQNNGV.

In this sample, this clonotype turned up many times. The chain carries TRBV28 and TRBJ1-2; 9 bases are shared with TRBD1. With 6 bases clipped from V and 5 bases from J, the junction kept 16 bases outside the gene matches. CDR1 and CDR2 (germline): MDHEN, SYDVKM. The length of the CDR3 is 17 residues. The CDR3 is CASRLEGTGRKGYGYTF. CDR3 nucleotide sequence: TGTGCCAGCAGACTTGAGGGGACAGGGAGGAAAGGGTATGGCTACACCTTC.

This clonotype was seen ten or more times. The chain combines TRBV6-8 with TRBJ2-1, with TRBD2 identical over 8 bases. Losses at the gene ends were 8 bases for V and 15 bases for J; bases not matched to a gene: 12. Germline-derived CDR1 and CDR2 are MNHGY and SAAAGT. The CDR3 contains 12 residues. The CDR3 sequence is CASGYAGGLMFF. The DNA of the CDR3 is TGTGCCAGCGGATACGCGGGAGGCCTGATGTTCTTC.

This clonotype came up many times. This chain connects TRBV12-3 or TRBV12-4 to TRBJ1-5; TRBD1 agrees at 7 bases. The CDR3 spans 16 residues. Trimming cost V 3 bases and J 4 bases; bases outside gene matches: 9. CDR3 nucleotide sequence: TGTGCCAGCAGTTTGGGGGCAGGGGGTGGAAATCAGCCCCAGCATTTT. Translation: CASSLGAGGGNQPQHF.

DNA of the CDR3: TGTGCCATCAAGGACACGCTTGGAGATGAAGCTTTCTTT. Translating it yields CAIKDTLGDEAFF. The gene calls are TRBV10-3 and TRBJ1-1; tentatively, D is TRBD1 (5 bases). Germline CDR1 and CDR2: ENHRY and SYGVKD. The V and J ends lost 7 bases and 7 bases respectively, with 16 bases between them. CDR3 length equals 13 residues.

The genes are TRBV6-1 and TRBJ1-3, with a tentative D call TRBD1 (5 bases). CDR1 is MNHNS and CDR2 is SASEGT in the germline V gene. Trimming shortened V by 8 bases and J by 4 bases, and 6 bases separated the two germline ends. The CDR3 totals 11 residues. CDR3 residues: CASRQGNTIYF. The CDR3 DNA reads as TGTGCCAGCCGACAGGGAAACACCATATATTTT.

This clonotype has only a few counts. The gene calls are TRBV6-1 and TRBJ1-2; D call uncertain. Per germline, CDR1 MNHNS and CDR2 SASEGT. The germline V and J ends were trimmed by 2 bases and 3 bases, with 10 bases remaining between them. The CDR3 sequence is 14 residues long. The DNA of the CDR3 is TGTGCCAGCAGTGAAACTGGGTCCGACTATGGCTACACCTTC. This encodes CASSETGSDYGYTF.

This clonotype was detected a few times. CDR3 amino acids: CASSLVGTGSHGYTF. DNA for the CDR3: TGTGCCAGCAGCTTAGTTGGGACAGGGAGTCATGGCTACACCTTC. V usage is TRBV7-2 and J usage is TRBJ1-2, with 9 bases matching TRBD1. V lost 1 base, J lost 6 bases, and 6 bases stayed unmatched. The CDR3 spans 15 residues. Germline CDR1 reads SGHTA; CDR2 reads FQGNSA. The full variable domain, with the rest looked up from reference TRBV7-2 and TRBJ1-2, is GAGVSQSPSNKVTEKGKDVELRCDPISGHTALYWYRQSLGQGLEFLIYFQGNSAPDKSGLPSDRFSAERTGGSVSTLTIQRTQQEDSAVYLCASSLVGTGSHGYTFGSGTRLTVV.